The entry below describes one T cell receptor beta chain. This record belongs to a study of blood T cell repertoires in COVID-19. Germline CDR1 SGDLS, CDR2 YYNGEE. This CDR3 is 13 amino acids long. V was cut by 0 bases and J by 6 bases, with 9 bases left in between. In the source study's methods: Amplification of reference gene primers was used by the study to estimate nucleated cell counts. Clones were read by immunoSEQ multiplex PCR, and TCRdb kept only the in-frame ones, dropping some. D and trimming were read from the DNA, whereas the V and J calls and clone size are those reported in that table. The sample holds 330,000 or so clones; roughly 86% are singletons and the top ten take approximately 9.4%. Patients from Seattle were sampled longitudinally, starting during active infection.

This TCR derives from a man under 40 with COVID-19, enrolled during active disease. The V and J genes are TRBV9 and TRBJ1-2; D ambiguous. Sequencing was done on a sample of peripheral blood. The CDR3 region is CASSVDTFNGYTF. In DNA, the CDR3 is TGTGCCAGCAGCGTAGACACGTTTAATGGCTACACCTTC.